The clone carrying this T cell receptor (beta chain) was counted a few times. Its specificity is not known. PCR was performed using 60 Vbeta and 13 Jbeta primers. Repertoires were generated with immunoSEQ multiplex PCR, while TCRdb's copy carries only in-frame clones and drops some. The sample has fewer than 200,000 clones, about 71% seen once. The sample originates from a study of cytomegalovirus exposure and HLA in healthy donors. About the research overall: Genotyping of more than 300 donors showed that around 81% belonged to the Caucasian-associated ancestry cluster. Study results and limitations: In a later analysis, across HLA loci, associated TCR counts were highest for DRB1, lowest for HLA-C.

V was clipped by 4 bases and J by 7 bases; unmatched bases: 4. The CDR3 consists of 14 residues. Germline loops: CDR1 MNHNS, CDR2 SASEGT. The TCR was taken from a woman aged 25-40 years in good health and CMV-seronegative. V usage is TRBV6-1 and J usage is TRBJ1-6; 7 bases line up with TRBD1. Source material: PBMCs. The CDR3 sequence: CASSGQGGNSPLHF. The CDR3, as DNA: TGTGCCAGCAGTGGGCAGGGGGGAAATTCACCCCTCCACTTT.